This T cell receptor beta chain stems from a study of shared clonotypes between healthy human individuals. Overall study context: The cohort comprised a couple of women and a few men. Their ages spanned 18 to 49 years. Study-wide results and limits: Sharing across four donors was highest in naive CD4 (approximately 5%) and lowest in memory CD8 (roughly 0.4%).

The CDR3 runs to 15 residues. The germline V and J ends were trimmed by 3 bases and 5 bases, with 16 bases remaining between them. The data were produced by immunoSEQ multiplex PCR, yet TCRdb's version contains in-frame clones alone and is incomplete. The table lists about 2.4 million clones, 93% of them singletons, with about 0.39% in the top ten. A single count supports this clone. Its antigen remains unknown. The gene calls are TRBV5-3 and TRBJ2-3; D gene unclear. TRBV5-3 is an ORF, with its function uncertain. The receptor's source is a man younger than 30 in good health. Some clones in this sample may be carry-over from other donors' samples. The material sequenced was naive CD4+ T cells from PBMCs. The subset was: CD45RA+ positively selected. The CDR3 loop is CARSWNTQFRDTQYF. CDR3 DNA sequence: TGTGCCAGAAGCTGGAACACGCAATTTAGAGATACGCAGTATTTT.